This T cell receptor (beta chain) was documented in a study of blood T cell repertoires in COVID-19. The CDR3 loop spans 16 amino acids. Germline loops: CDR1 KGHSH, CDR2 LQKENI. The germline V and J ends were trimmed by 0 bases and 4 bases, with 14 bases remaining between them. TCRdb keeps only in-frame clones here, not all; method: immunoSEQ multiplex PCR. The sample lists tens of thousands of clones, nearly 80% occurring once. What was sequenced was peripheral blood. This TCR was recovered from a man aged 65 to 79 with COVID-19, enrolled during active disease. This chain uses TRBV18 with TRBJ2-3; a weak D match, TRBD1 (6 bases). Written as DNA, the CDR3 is TGTGCCAGCTCACCACCGGCAGGGGTACAGCCAGATACGCAGTATTTT. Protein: CASSPPAGVQPDTQYF.